This T cell receptor beta chain was sequenced during a study of identical twins. TCRdb recomputed calls from the 5' RACE reads with MiXCR, one row per CDR3 protein. The sample includes around 1.7 million distinct CDR3 sequences, less than 40% of them seen just once. Germline CDR1 is SGHRS and CDR2 is YFSETQ. The CDR3 spans 17 residues. This clonotype was counted a few times. The chain combines TRBV5-1 with TRBJ2-1, with D possibly called TRBD1 or TRBD2 (5 bases each). The J call may be wrong; the DNA end is better matched by TRBJ2-7. The sequence was collected from a newborn girl in good health. Sequenced input: cord blood. The CDR3 nucleotides read TGCGCCAGCAGCTTGCTCTCCGCCCAGGGACGAGGGAATGAGCAGTACTTC. Protein sequence: CASSLLSAQGRGNEQYF.